One sample yielded the 14 T cell receptor beta chains listed below, sequenced in a study of blood T cell repertoires in COVID-19. This table comes from immunoSEQ multiplex PCR, and its TCRdb copy is limited to in-frame clones, with some not included. This sample has about 500,000 clones, with about nine tenths found just once. What was sequenced was PBMCs or T cells enriched from blood (not recorded which). The receptors shown here come from a woman between 18 and 29 years old who had recovered from COVID-19.

This clone was detected once. This chain links TRBV28 with TRBJ1-2; TRBD1 aligns across 7 bases. This CDR3 region has 14 residues. Per germline, CDR1 MDHEN and CDR2 SYDVKM. Losses at the gene ends were 5 bases for V and 4 bases for J; bases not matched to a gene: 7. The CDR3 nucleotides read TGTGCCAGCAGTATCAAGGGACAGTTCTATGGCTACACCTTC. Residues: CASSIKGQFYGYTF.

V and J are TRBV24-1 and TRBJ2-1, with a tentative D call TRBD2 (7 bases). Trimming removed 10 bases at V and 8 bases at J, with 20 bases between. CDR1 is KGHDR and CDR2 is SFDVKD in the germline V gene. This CDR3 has 14 residues. The CDR3 sequence is CATGEGGSADEQFF. The DNA of the CDR3 is TGTGCCACGGGTGAGGGGGGGTCCGCAGATGAGCAGTTCTTC.

V usage is TRBV25-1 and J usage is TRBJ2-7; D ambiguous. V dropped 5 bases and J dropped 6 bases, with 8 bases sitting between them. The length of the CDR3 is 11 residues. Germline lookup yields CDR1 MGHDK and CDR2 SYGVNS. The CDR3 bases are TGTGCCAGCAGTCACGGGTTCGAGCAGTACTTC. As protein: CASSHGFEQYF.

This clone appeared a single time. This sequence joins TRBV6-5 and TRBJ2-1, with 7 bases that match TRBD1. Germline loops: CDR1 MNHEY, CDR2 SVGAGI. The J segment lost 5 bases and the V segment lost 8 bases, leaving 12 bases of the junction unmatched. The length of the CDR3 is 15 residues. CDR3: CASAEGGRGNNEQFF. DNA for the CDR3: TGTGCCAGCGCCGAAGGGGGCCGAGGGAACAATGAGCAGTTCTTC.

This clone came up once. This sequence joins TRBV9 and TRBJ1-3; tentative D call: TRBD1 (6 bases). Germline CDR1 is SGDLS and CDR2 is YYNGEE. The CDR3 is 13 amino acids. V dropped 4 bases and J dropped 8 bases, with 13 bases sitting between them. CDR3 nucleotide sequence: TGTGCCAGCAGCATGGCAGGGGTATACACCATATATTTT. Encoded protein: CASSMAGVYTIYF.

The CDR3 DNA reads TGTGCCAGTAGTCCCGGGACAGGGGCCGGCTACACCTTC. It is translated as CASSPGTGAGYTF. The V gene is TRBV19, the J gene TRBJ1-2; 10 bases are a match to TRBD1. The CDR3 is made up of 13 amino acids. The germline CDR1 and CDR2 sequences are LNHDA and SQIVND (reference sequence). Germline trimming cut 5 bases from V and 8 bases from J; bases unmatched to any gene: 5.

V usage is TRBV19 and J usage is TRBJ2-7, with 9 positions matching TRBD1. Germline CDR1 is LNHDA and CDR2 is SQIVND (reference sequence). The CDR3 is 15 residues long. V lost 4 bases to trimming and J lost 2 bases; unmatched junction nucleotides: 6. CDR3 loop: CASSTSGQGTYEQYF. CDR3 coding DNA: TGTGCCAGTAGTACTTCCGGACAGGGGACCTACGAGCAGTACTTC.

The chain couples TRBV13 to TRBJ2-1, with 12 bases fitting TRBD2. Trimming took 5 bases from V and 7 from J; bases not matched to a gene: 9. Germline assignment: CDR1 PRHDT and CDR2 FYEKMQ (reference sequence). The CDR3 consists of 16 residues. CDR3 DNA: TGTGCCAGCAGCATCCTAGCGGGGGGGCCGGGAAATGAGCAGTTCTTC. Protein sequence: CASSILAGGPGNEQFF. Complete variable domain (other parts from reference TRBV13 and TRBJ2-1): AAGVIQSPRHLIKEKRETATLKCYPIPRHDTVYWYQQGPGQDPQFLISFYEKMQSDKGSIPDRFSAQQFSDYHSELNMSSLELGDSALYFCASSILAGGPGNEQFFGPGTRLTVL.

This chain connects TRBV30 to TRBJ2-3; the D is unclear. The CDR3 has 13 residues. V lost 4 bases to trimming and J lost 5 bases, with 13 bases between them. CDR1 is GTSNPN, CDR2 SVGIG, per germline (reference sequence). The CDR3 bases are TGTGCCTGGATCGCCCAGGTTGGAGATACGCAGTATTTT. Residues: CAWIAQVGDTQYF.

V and J are TRBV6-4 and TRBJ2-1; TRBD2 is a possible D gene (5 bases). Germline V gives CDR1 MRHNA, CDR2 SNTAGT. This CDR3 is built from 13 residues. Trimming removed 5 bases from V and 8 bases from J, with 13 bases in between. The chain's CDR3 is CASSTDGDDEQFF. DNA of the CDR3: TGTGCCAGCAGTACTGACGGGGATGATGAGCAGTTCTTC.

The count of this clone is one. The chain couples TRBV28 to TRBJ1-1; a possible D gene is TRBD1 (5 bases). V was cut by 7 bases and J by 7 bases, with 16 bases left in between. CDR3 length equals 13 residues. Per the germline V gene, CDR1 is MDHEN and CDR2 is SYDVKM. The DNA of the CDR3 is TGTGCCAGCACCATCGGAGGGGTAAATGAAGCTTTCTTT. Protein: CASTIGGVNEAFF.

V usage is TRBV10-3 and J usage is TRBJ1-6, with 7 nucleotides matching TRBD1. With V trimmed by 6 bases and J by 4 bases, 6 bases remained unmatched. The CDR3 has 15 amino acids. The germline V gene has CDR1 ENHRY and CDR2 SYGVKD. This CDR3 is CAIRGQLRYNSPLHF. CDR3 DNA sequence: TGTGCCATCAGGGGACAGCTACGATATAATTCACCCCTCCACTTT.

This clone occurred once. The chain joins TRBV29-1 to TRBJ2-3, with 13 bases identical to TRBD2. The CDR3 totals 16 residues. J gave up 10 bases and V 5 bases, and 15 bases lay outside the gene matches. CDR1 and CDR2 from the germline V gene are SQVTM and ANQGSEA. The CDR3 DNA reads TGCAGCGTTCTAATGATACTAGCGGGGGGGGCAATTGCGCAGTATTTT. It translates to CSVLMILAGGAIAQYF.

The chain carries TRBV28 and TRBJ1-4; TRBD1 aligns across 9 bases. Trimming took 6 bases from V and 14 from J; bases not matched to a gene: 7. Germline V gene data show CDR1 as MDHEN and CDR2 as SYDVKM. CDR3 length: 12 residues. The CDR3 protein is CASSRLDRGLFF. Here the CDR3 DNA reads TGTGCCAGCAGCCGCTTAGACAGGGGGCTGTTTTTT.